This is a list of T cell receptor beta chains from one sample in a study of cytomegalovirus exposure and HLA in healthy donors. Sequencing was performed with immunoSEQ multiplex PCR; in TCRdb, only in-frame clones are kept and a portion is missing. The data show over 150,000 clones, around four fifths seen once. The sequenced sample was PBMCs. The receptors derive from a woman aged 50 to 60 in good health and CMV-seropositive. CDR3s include the opening cysteine and the closing phenylalanine or tryptophan. The D gene is left open where the match is weak. Rows give clone size only sometimes, using once, few, many, or a class for an expanded clone.

j_call clone_size v_call d_call cdr3_nt cdr3_aa
TRBJ2-5 NA TRBV5-6 TRBD2 TGTGCCAGCAGCGGGGGACTATTGGGGCAAGAGGCCCAGTACTTC CASSGGLLGQEAQYF
TRBJ1-5 NA TRBV29-1 NA TGCAGCGTCGCTATCGGGGGGGAACCCCAGCATTTT CSVAIGGEPQHF
TRBJ2-7 NA TRBV4-1 TRBD2 TGCGCCAGCAGCCATACTAGCGCCTCCAATTACGAGCAGTACTTC CASSHTSASNYEQYF
TRBJ1-1 few TRBV5-8 NA TGTGCCAGCAGCTTGCTAGCCGGGGTTTTCTTT CASSLLAGVFF
TRBJ2-7 NA TRBV6-5 TRBD1 TGTGCCAGCAGAGAGGGGGCTTACGAGCAGTACTTC CASREGAYEQYF
TRBJ2-5 NA TRBV7-9 NA TGTGCCAGCAGCCAAATGACGGGGGAAGAGGAGACCCAGTACTTC CASSQMTGEEETQYF
TRBJ2-2 NA TRBV6-4 NA TGTGCCAGCAGTGACTCTGCGGGGGCCGACACCGGGGAGCTGTTTTTT CASSDSAGADTGELFF
TRBJ2-4 NA TRBV5-1 NA TGCGCCAGCAGCTTGGGTTTTGGAGATTCAGGGAACATTCAGTACTTC CASSLGFGDSGNIQYF
TRBJ1-1 NA TRBV9 TRBD1 TGTGCCAGCAGCGGTAGACAGGGGCGCTCTGAAGCTTTCTTT CASSGRQGRSEAFF
TRBJ2-7 NA TRBV9 TRBD2 TGTGCCAGCAGCCCACCGGGGAGGGCCTCCTACGAGCAGTACTTC CASSPPGRASYEQYF
TRBJ2-1 NA TRBV9 TRBD2 TGTGCCAGCAGCCCCCGGACTAGCCTCTACAATGAGCAGTTCTTC CASSPRTSLYNEQFF
TRBJ1-2 once TRBV5-1 NA TGCGCCAGCAGCCCGGGAGGGTTTGATGGCTACACCTTC CASSPGGFDGYTF
TRBJ1-5 once TRBV19 NA TGTGCCAGTAGCCCTAGGCAGGGCAGGGGCAATCAGCCCCAGCATTTT CASSPRQGRGNQPQHF
TRBJ1-5 NA TRBV5-5 NA TGTGCCAGCAGCTTCGCGCGTACCAATCAGCCCCAGCATTTT CASSFARTNQPQHF
TRBJ1-3 few TRBV18 TRBD1 TGTGCCAGCTCAAAAGGACAGGCCTCTGGAAACACCATATATTTT CASSKGQASGNTIYF
TRBJ2-2 NA TRBV11-3 NA TGTGCCAGCAGCTTAGATCAGGTCGGGGAGCTGTTTTTT CASSLDQVGELFF
TRBJ1-2 NA TRBV9 TRBD1 TGTGCCAGCAGCCCGCCGACAGGGTATGGCTACACCTTC CASSPPTGYGYTF
TRBJ1-2 NA TRBV14 NA TGTGCCAGCAGCCATCCATACTCGGACGGGATTAGGTCTGGCTACACCTTC CASSHPYSDGIRSGYTF
TRBJ2-7 NA TRBV6-5 NA TGTGCCAGCAGTGGAGGGGATAAATTCGGGTACGAGCAGTACTTC CASSGGDKFGYEQYF
TRBJ1-5 NA TRBV6-1 NA TGTGCCAGCAGTGAACTTAGCAATCAGCCCCAGCATTTT CASSELSNQPQHF
TRBJ2-1 NA TRBV2 TRBD2 TGTGCCAGCAGGGTGGGACTAGCGGGGGGATCCTACAATGAGCAGTTCTTC CASRVGLAGGSYNEQFF
TRBJ2-2 NA TRBV7-3 TRBD1 TGTGCCAGCAGCCCTCGACAGGGGGCTGGCACCGGGGAGCTGTTTTTT CASSPRQGAGTGELFF
TRBJ1-5 few TRBV19 NA TGTGCCAGTACCATAAACCCAGGGCAGGACAATCAGCCCCAGCATTTT CASTINPGQDNQPQHF
TRBJ1-5 NA TRBV6-1 NA TGTGCCAGCAGTCTCGGGGGGGCAGGCAATCAGCCCCAGCATTTT CASSLGGAGNQPQHF
TRBJ2-1 NA TRBV2 NA TGTGCCAGCAGAGAGGTCTGGTACAATGAGCAGTTCTTC CASREVWYNEQFF
TRBJ2-3 NA TRBV5-1 TRBD1 TGCGCCAGCAGCATCTCCGGGACAGGGGGCACAGATACGCAGTATTTT CASSISGTGGTDTQYF
TRBJ2-3 NA TRBV6-5 NA TGTGCCAGCAGGGATAGCGGCACAGATACGCAGTATTTT CASRDSGTDTQYF
TRBJ2-7 few TRBV5-1 NA TGCGCCAGCAGCTTGGGGGCAGGGTCTAACGAGCAGTACTTC CASSLGAGSNEQYF
TRBJ1-2 NA TRBV18 NA TGTGCCAGCTCACCGGAGGGAGTAGTTCGGAGATCTGGCTACACCTTC CASSPEGVVRRSGYTF
TRBJ2-1 NA TRBV7-9 NA TGTGCCAGCAGGTTCGAACAGGGAAGGAGGTCCTACAATGAGCAGTTCTTC CASRFEQGRRSYNEQFF
TRBJ2-3 NA TRBV5-6 TRBD2 TGTGCCAGCAGCCCAGGACTAGCGGGGGCAAAGTTAGTAAGAGATACGCAGTATTTT CASSPGLAGAKLVRDTQYF
TRBJ2-7 NA TRBV5-6 NA TGTGCCAGCAGTTGGACAGCCGCCTACGAGCAGTACTTC CASSWTAAYEQYF
TRBJ1-1 NA TRBV7-6 TRBD1 TGTGCCAGCAGCCGCAGGGGGACGATCTCCACTGAAGCTTTCTTT CASSRRGTISTEAFF
TRBJ2-7 NA TRBV5-1 TRBD1 TGCGCCAGCAGCTTCGGGACAGGGACCTACGAGCAGTACTTC CASSFGTGTYEQYF
TRBJ1-3 NA TRBV10-3 NA TGTGCCATCAGAGGGGTTGGAAACACCATATATTTT CAIRGVGNTIYF
TRBJ2-3 NA TRBV18 TRBD2 TGTGCCAGCTCACCAGGAAGCGGGGGTCTAACAGATACGCAGTATTTT CASSPGSGGLTDTQYF
TRBJ1-5 NA TRBV4-1 TRBD1 TGCGCCAGCAGCCAAGATCAAGGGGGCAGACAGCCCCAGCATTTT CASSQDQGGRQPQHF
TRBJ2-2 few TRBV6-5 NA TGTGCCAGCAGCTTTCGGACAGGGGAGCTGTTTTTT CASSFRTGELFF
TRBJ2-3 NA TRBV9 NA TGTGCCAGCAGCGTAGGAGGGAGGACTCCTACAGATACGCAGTATTTT CASSVGGRTPTDTQYF
TRBJ2-1 NA TRBV5-4 TRBD2 TGTGCCAGCAGCTTATCTAGCGGGGGGGCCGAGCAGTTCTTC CASSLSSGGAEQFF
TRBJ2-7 many TRBV25-1 TRBD1 TGTGCCAGCAGTGAATATGGGGACAGCGAGAGCTCCTACGAGCAGTACTTC CASSEYGDSESSYEQYF
TRBJ1-2 NA TRBV2 NA TGTGCCAGCTCGTTAGCGAGTTCGGGCGGCTACACCTTC CASSLASSGGYTF